The 17 T cell receptor beta chains below all came from one sample that was sequenced in a study of cytomegalovirus exposure and HLA in healthy donors. PCR employed 60 Vbeta and 13 Jbeta primers. Sequenced by immunoSEQ multiplex PCR; TCRdb stores in-frame clones only, minus some. The data show 150,000 to 200,000 clones, around 63% seen once. Input material: PBMCs. The source is a woman aged 18-30 years in good health and CMV-seropositive.

This sequence joins TRBV5-1 and TRBJ1-2; D is unclear. The CDR3 is 11 amino acids. Trimming shortened V by 0 bases and J by 6 bases, and 3 bases separated the two germline ends. CDR1 is SGHRS, CDR2 YFSETQ, per germline. CDR3 nucleotide sequence: TGCGCCAGCAGCTTGGCCGATGGCTACACCTTC. It encodes CASSLADGYTF.

This chain joins TRBV9 and TRBJ2-5, with D possibly being TRBD2 (5 bases). Per germline, CDR1 SGDLS and CDR2 YYNGEE. CDR3 length equals 15 residues. The V end was cut by 3 bases, the J end by 1 base, with 13 bases between. The DNA for the CDR3 is TGTGCCAGCAGCGCAAGCCTAGCTGCCCAAGAGACCCAGTACTTC. This encodes CASSASLAAQETQYF.

The rearrangement joins TRBV10-3 to TRBJ2-7, with 9 bases matching TRBD2. The junction had 6 bases not matched to a gene; V was cut back by 3 bases and J by 0 bases. CDR3 length: 16 residues. Germline lookup yields CDR1 ENHRY and CDR2 SYGVKD. The CDR3 DNA follows: TGTGCCATCAGTGACCAGACTAGCGGTAGCTCCTACGAGCAGTACTTC. This encodes CAISDQTSGSSYEQYF.

The rearrangement uses TRBV6-6 and TRBJ1-2; perhaps TRBD1 as D (5 bases). V was trimmed by 0 bases and J by 4 bases, leaving 12 bases between them. CDR1 is MNHNY and CDR2 is SVGAGI in the germline V gene (reference sequence). This CDR3 spans 15 amino acids. CDR3 in DNA: TGTGCCAGCAGTTACTCGGGCGGGACCACCTATGGCTACACCTTC. Translating it yields CASSYSGGTTYGYTF.

This rearrangement joins TRBV7-2 to TRBJ2-5; 13 bases are a match to TRBD2. In germline, CDR1 is SGHTA, CDR2 FQGNSA. The V gene end was trimmed by 5 bases and the J gene end by 5 bases; junction bases not matched to a gene: 8. There are 16 residues in the CDR3. The CDR3 coding sequence is TGTGCCAGCAGCCCCTCACTAGCGGGGGGGACGGAGACCCAGTACTTC. It encodes CASSPSLAGGTETQYF. The entire variable domain, with the rest obtained from reference TRBV7-2 and TRBJ2-5, is as follows: GAGVSQSPSNKVTEKGKDVELRCDPISGHTALYWYRQSLGQGLEFLIYFQGNSAPDKSGLPSDRFSAERTGGSVSTLTIQRTQQEDSAVYLCASSPSLAGGTETQYFGPGTRLLVL.

This chain connects TRBV4-2 to TRBJ2-1; 12 nucleotides align to TRBD2. After removal of 3 bases from V and 0 bases from J, the junction contained 12 bases not matched to a gene. From germline, CDR1 is LGHNA and CDR2 YNFKEQ. This CDR3 contains 20 residues. CDR3 coding DNA: TGTGCCAGCAGCCAGCTTACTAGCGGGGGGCCCTTCAGCTCCTACAATGAGCAGTTCTTC. Its protein is CASSQLTSGGPFSSYNEQFF.

This chain connects TRBV5-4 to TRBJ2-7, with D perhaps matching TRBD2 (6 bases). The CDR3 length is 12 residues. CDR1 and CDR2 from the germline V gene are SGHNT and YYREEE (reference sequence). V was cut by 3 bases and J by 7 bases, with 11 bases left in between. For the CDR3, the DNA is TGTGCCAGCAGCTCCCTAGCGTCTGAGCAGTACTTC. Protein sequence: CASSSLASEQYF.

This rearrangement joins TRBV28 to TRBJ2-7; D is ambiguous. CDR3 length equals 16 residues. Trimming shortened V by 2 bases and J by 5 bases, and 19 bases separated the two germline ends. Germline loops: CDR1 MDHEN, CDR2 SYDVKM. The CDR3 sequence is CASSLTHQVVPDEQYF. The DNA of the CDR3 is TGTGCCAGCAGTTTAACTCACCAGGTGGTCCCTGACGAGCAGTACTTC.

The chain combines TRBV7-9 with TRBJ2-3, with D perhaps matching TRBD2 (6 bases). Germline assignment: CDR1 SEHNR and CDR2 FQNEAQ (reference sequence). V was clipped by 3 bases and J by 3 bases, with 19 bases between them. This CDR3 is 17 amino acids long. The CDR3 loop reads CASSLRRGRRQTDTQYF. As DNA, the CDR3 is TGTGCCAGCAGCTTGCGGAGGGGCCGGAGGCAAACAGATACGCAGTATTTT.

The sample holds a few counts of this clone. V usage is TRBV4-2 and J usage is TRBJ1-4, with D tentatively TRBD1 (6 bases). The V gene's germline CDR1 is LGHNA and CDR2 YNFKEQ. Trimming left V 0 bases short and J 8 bases short, with 16 bases between. This CDR3 region has 16 residues. This CDR3 is CASSQDTDRLKEKLFF. The DNA of the CDR3 is TGTGCCAGCAGCCAAGACACCGACAGGTTGAAGGAAAAACTGTTTTTT.

This clone was detected only a few times. The chain joins TRBV5-1 to TRBJ2-2; 11 nucleotides align to TRBD1. The CDR3 has 18 residues. Losses at the gene ends were 3 bases for V and 4 bases for J; bases not matched to a gene: 11. Germline-derived CDR1 and CDR2 are SGHRS and YFSETQ. The DNA for the CDR3 is TGCGCCAGCAGCTGGCAGGGACAGGGGGAACATAGCACCGGGGAGCTGTTTTTT. Its translation is CASSWQGQGEHSTGELFF.

Regarding this clone: At one end, the junction sequence differs from germline, possibly due to a read error. This chain uses TRBV28 with TRBJ1-5, with D hard to call. The germline gives CDR1 MDHEN, CDR2 SYDVKM. This CDR3 contains 12 residues. This CDR3 is CASREGNQRQHF. DNA for the CDR3: TGTGCCAGCAGGGAGGGCAATCAGCGCCAGCATTTT. Looking up the rest from reference TRBV28 and TRBJ1-5 gives the full variable domain: DVKVTQSSRYLVKRTGEKVFLECVQDMDHENMFWYRQDPGLGLRLIYFSYDVKMKEKGDIPEGYSVSREKKERFSLILESASTNQTSMYLCASREGNQRQHFGDGTRLSIL.

The chain uses TRBV7-3 and TRBJ2-1, with D possibly TRBD2 on 6 matching bases. The germline gives CDR1 SGHTA, CDR2 FQGTGA. This CDR3 is 14 amino acids long. The V end was cut by 5 bases, the J end by 7 bases, with 15 bases between. CDR3 sequence: CASSEYPGTNEQFF. The CDR3 nucleotides are TGTGCCAGCAGCGAGTACCCCGGGACTAATGAGCAGTTCTTC.

The chain uses TRBV27 and TRBJ2-5; 13 bases map to TRBD2. This CDR3 comprises 17 residues. CDR1 MNHEY and CDR2 SMNVEV come from the germline V gene (reference sequence). V shed 5 bases, J shed 5 bases, and the junction held 11 bases outside the gene matches. The CDR3 sequence is CASSRRLAGGGGETQYF. The CDR3 nucleotides are TGTGCCAGCAGTCGACGACTAGCGGGGGGAGGAGGGGAGACCCAGTACTTC.

The chain links TRBV28 to TRBJ2-1, with 15 bases that match TRBD2. The V gene end was trimmed by 5 bases and the J gene end by 7 bases; junction bases not matched to a gene: 3. In germline, CDR1 is MDHEN, CDR2 SYDVKM. The length of the CDR3 is 15 residues. The DNA for the CDR3 is TGTGCCAGCAGTAACGGACTAGCGGGAGGGAATGAGCAGTTCTTC. It is translated as CASSNGLAGGNEQFF.

V gene TRBV7-8 combines with J gene TRBJ2-5, with 7 bases fitting TRBD2. Unmatched junction bases numbered 8, after V lost 4 bases and J lost 0 bases. The V gene's germline CDR1 is SGHVS and CDR2 FQNEAQ. This CDR3 region has 16 residues. The CDR3 bases are TGTGCCAGCAGCTCACAGCGGGGCACGTACCAAGAGACCCAGTACTTC. It encodes CASSSQRGTYQETQYF.

This clone was recorded only once. CDR3 nucleotide sequence: TGTGCCAGCAGCTTAGCGCGAGGGGGCCATGGCTACACCTTC. As protein: CASSLARGGHGYTF. V and J are TRBV7-2 and TRBJ1-2; TRBD1 matches at 7 bases. There are 14 residues in the CDR3. Trimming removed 0 bases from V and 6 bases from J; junction bases left unmatched: 4. Germline-derived CDR1 and CDR2 are SGHTA and FQGNSA.